These 23 T cell receptor beta chains were sequenced from one sample in a study of CXCR3-negative and CXCR3-positive naive CD8 T cells. TRB cDNA was prepared as libraries by UMI-labeled 5' RACE. With the 5' RACE reads reprocessed, TCRdb shows one record per CDR3 protein and no DNA. The table for this sample gives tens of thousands of distinct CDR3 sequences. The sequencing sample was made of naive CXCR3- CD8+ T cells from blood. As for subset: CD45RO-CCR7+CD27+CD95- naive CD8+ T cells lacking CXCR3 (TNR3-). The receptors shown here come from a human donor in good health. Some clones in this sample may be carry-over from other donors' samples.

V is TRBV6-6 and J is TRBJ2-7. The CDR3 extends over 15 amino acids. Germline lookup yields CDR1 MNHNY and CDR2 SVGAGI (reference sequence). Here the CDR3 reads CASSYRTAAAYEQYF.

The chain carries TRBV7-8 and TRBJ2-7; TCRdb outputs TRBD1, but without DNA this stays unchecked. Germline CDR1 SGHVS, CDR2 FQNEAQ. The CDR3 is made up of 14 amino acids. The CDR3 spells CASSLELRGNEQYF.

The chain recombines TRBV28 with TRBJ2-2. Germline lookup yields CDR1 MDHEN and CDR2 SYDVKM. CDR3 size: 15 residues. The chain's CDR3 is CASSLYRGSTGELFF.

The chain combines TRBV7-2 with TRBJ2-5; without DNA, the TCRdb call of TRBD1 cannot be checked. The germline V gene encodes CDR1 SGHTA and CDR2 FQGNSA. The CDR3 has 17 amino acids. CDR3 in amino acids: CASSLIRDTLFQETQYF.

The chain has TRBV5-5 and TRBJ2-7. Germline V gene sequence: CDR1 SGHKS, CDR2 YYEKEE (reference sequence). CDR3 size: 14 residues. This chain's CDR3 is CASSNEWDSYEQYF.

This sequence joins TRBV7-9 and TRBJ1-2; as DNA is missing, the TRBD1 call by TCRdb cannot be tested. The CDR3 contains 16 residues. Germline-derived CDR1 and CDR2 are SEHNR and FQNEAQ (reference sequence). CDR3 protein: CASSDLDGGGDYGYTF.

The chain links TRBV4-3 to TRBJ1-2; TCRdb gives TRBD1 as the D gene, but with no DNA this cannot be confirmed. Per germline, CDR1 LGHNA and CDR2 YSLEER. The CDR3 sequence is 14 residues long. CDR3 in amino acids: CASSPARGPSGYTF.

Here the CDR3 reads CASSLAGGTDTQYF. The genes are TRBV6-4 and TRBJ2-3; checking the TCRdb D call of TRBD2 is not possible without DNA. CDR3 length: 14 amino acids. In germline, CDR1 is MRHNA, CDR2 SNTAGT.

The chain uses TRBV20-1 and TRBJ2-7; checking the TCRdb D call of TRBD1 is not possible without DNA. The CDR3 runs 12 residues. Germline CDR1 DFQATT, CDR2 SNEGSKA (reference sequence). CDR3 loop: CSARTGTYEQYF.

The J gene is TRBJ2-5, the V gene TRBV20-1; checking the TCRdb D call of TRBD2 is not possible without DNA. The CDR3 totals 18 residues. The germline V gene has CDR1 DFQATT and CDR2 SNEGSKA (reference sequence). The CDR3 region is CSARGGNRAQGPQETQYF.

The chain has TRBV7-3 and TRBJ2-3; the TCRdb D gene call, TRBD2, has no DNA to confirm it. This CDR3 is 15 amino acids long. Germline lookup yields CDR1 SGHTA and CDR2 FQGTGA. CDR3 protein: CASSNSGGSTDTQYF.

This rearrangement joins TRBV6-6 to TRBJ1-4. The CDR3 covers 13 residues. Germline V gene data show CDR1 as MNHNY and CDR2 as SVGAGI (reference sequence). The CDR3 loop is CASSRTAGEKLFF.

The CDR3 reads CASSWGRDFQETQYF. The V gene is TRBV28, the J gene TRBJ2-5; the TCRdb D gene call, TRBD2, has no DNA to confirm it. The germline gives CDR1 MDHEN, CDR2 SYDVKM. This CDR3 contains 15 residues.

The chain combines TRBV7-3 with TRBJ2-3. The V gene's germline CDR1 is SGHTA and CDR2 FQGTGA. There are 13 residues in the CDR3. CDR3 protein: CASSLGGTDTQYF.

The genes are TRBV10-3 and TRBJ2-7. The CDR3 has 16 residues. Germline V gene lookup returns CDR1 ENHRY and CDR2 SYGVKD. The chain's CDR3 is CAISEPRKMDSYEQYF.

This chain links TRBV4-3 with TRBJ2-7. This CDR3 has 13 amino acids. CDR1 is LGHNA, CDR2 YSLEER, per germline. Here the CDR3 reads CASSQGFSYEQYF.

J is TRBJ2-1 and V is TRBV7-9; the TCRdb D gene call, TRBD1, has no DNA to confirm it. CDR1 is SEHNR, CDR2 FQNEAQ, per germline (reference sequence). CDR3 length equals 14 residues. CDR3 sequence: CASNRQGSDNEQFF.

The V and J genes are TRBV12-3 or TRBV12-4 and TRBJ2-7. This CDR3 has 13 amino acids. The CDR3 is CASSLELSYEQYF.

This chain joins TRBV10-2 and TRBJ1-1. Germline assignment: CDR1 WSHSY and CDR2 SAAADI. This CDR3 region has 14 residues. The CDR3: CASSDSWVNTEAFF.

The V and J genes are TRBV4-1 and TRBJ2-5. CDR3 size: 14 residues. Germline V gives CDR1 MGHRA, CDR2 YSYEKL. CDR3 protein: CASSQEESQETQYF.

The rearrangement joins TRBV5-6 to TRBJ2-1. The CDR3 spans 15 residues. Germline V gene sequence: CDR1 SGHDT, CDR2 YYEEEE. CDR3 sequence reads: CASSLERSFYNEQFF.

CDR3 in amino acids: CASATNTEAFF. V gene TRBV6-2 or TRBV6-3 combines with J gene TRBJ1-1. The germline V gene encodes CDR1 MNHEY and CDR2 SVGEGT. CDR3 length: 11 residues.

The chain combines TRBV7-6 with TRBJ1-3. The CDR3 contains 14 residues. Germline V gene sequence: CDR1 SGHVS, CDR2 FNYEAQ. CDR3 loop: CASSDSNSGNTIYF.